This TCR beta chain was documented in a study of cytomegalovirus exposure and HLA in healthy donors. 13 Jbeta primers and 60 Vbeta primers were used for the PCR. Here immunoSEQ multiplex PCR was the method, and the copy in TCRdb shows in-frame clones only, minus some. The sample data list around 150,000 clones. The V and J ends lost 0 bases and 0 bases respectively, with 9 bases between them. Germline CDR1 reads SGHRS; CDR2 reads YFSETQ. CDR3 length: 16 residues. The genes are TRBV5-1 and TRBJ1-4, with a possible D match to TRBD1 (5 bases). Sequencing was carried out using PBMCs. This TCR was sampled from a woman between 55 and 75 years old in good health and CMV-seronegative. This chain's CDR3 is CASSLVGASTNEKLFF. CDR3 DNA sequence: TGCGCCAGCAGCTTGGTAGGGGCCTCAACTAATGAAAAACTGTTTTTT.